Reported below is one T cell receptor (beta chain). The conserved phenylalanine or tryptophan is not found at the CDR3 terminus, so this likely reflects a read error. Patients were all untreated before their thyroid surgery. The data are from a study of metastatic and nonmetastatic thyroid tumors. For the study at large: Comparison of repertoires was carried out across blood and tumor or nodule tissue from malignant and benign thyroid patients.

TCRdb reprocessed the PCR reads via MiXCR. Of about 39,000 clones in the sample, roughly 18% are singletons; the top ten hold around 17%. Looked up from germline, CDR1 is MNHNS and CDR2 is SASEGT. There are 13 residues in the CDR3. After removal of 6 bases from V and 9 bases from J, the junction contained 11 bases not matched to a gene. The chain recombines TRBV6-1 with TRBJ2-7; 7 bases are a match to TRBD2. This TCR was sampled from a female donor with papillary thyroid cancer or a benign thyroid nodule (not recorded which). Some clones in this sample may be carry-over from other donors' samples. The specimen was blood. CDR3 residues: CASRDPGLPTQYL. For the CDR3, the DNA is TGTGCCAGCAGGGATCCGGGACTACCGACGCAGTACCTC.